The next 28 T cell receptor beta chains were all read from a single sample in a study of CD8+CD57+ T cells in acquired aplastic anemia (dated 2018 in TCRdb). Sequenced on an Illumina HiSeq 2000. TCR beta VDJ combination and CDR3 sequence profiling used genomic DNA as the template. TCRdb took the public reads, trimmed them with fastp at Q25, ran MiXCR for clone calling and kept in-frame beta chains. CDR3 protein sequences are deduplicated, and each keeps its most common genes and DNA. The sample table holds some 140,000 distinct CDR3 sequences, of which 40% to 45% were seen once. The ten largest clones take up roughly 8.9% of the sample. The sample was sorted CD4+, CD8+, or CD8+CD57+ T cells (not recorded which) from PBMCs. These receptors all stem from a human donor in good health, serving as a control.

The chain has TRBV25-1 and TRBJ2-7; TRBD1 aligns across 8 bases. Germline V gene data show CDR1 as MGHDK and CDR2 as SYGVNS. This CDR3 comprises 15 residues. Trimming removed 8 bases from V and 1 base from J; junction bases left unmatched: 10. CDR3 residues: CASSPLGTGSYEQYF. DNA for the CDR3: TGTGCCAGCTCCCCCCTGGGGACAGGTTCCTACGAGCAGTACTTC.

This chain joins TRBV10-3 and TRBJ1-6, with 7 nucleotides matching TRBD1. J lost 6 bases, V lost 2 bases, and 4 bases had no gene match. This CDR3 is 15 amino acids long. CDR1 and CDR2 from the germline V gene are ENHRY and SYGVKD. The CDR3 DNA follows: TGTGCCATCAGTGAGAGGGGACAGCCTAATTCACCCCTCCACTTT. Protein product: CAISERGQPNSPLHF.

In this sample, this clonotype turned up a few times. The CDR3 nucleotides are TGTGCCAGCAGCCCTCAGGGGGCCCTTCTCTACGAGCAGTACTTC. It yields the protein CASSPQGALLYEQYF. The chain links TRBV5-6 to TRBJ2-7, with 8 bases lining up with TRBD1. The V gene end was trimmed by 4 bases and the J gene end by 3 bases; junction bases not matched to a gene: 9. The germline V gene has CDR1 SGHDT and CDR2 YYEEEE. CDR3 length: 15 residues.

The gene calls are TRBV19 and TRBJ1-3, with D maybe TRBD1 (5 bases). Trimming pared 6 bases from V and 8 bases from J, leaving 14 bases between. Germline V gene lookup returns CDR1 LNHDA and CDR2 SQIVND (reference sequence). CDR3 length equals 13 residues. The CDR3 coding sequence is TGTGCCAGTAGGGGACGATCCGGGGACACCATATATTTT. Its translation: CASRGRSGDTIYF. Complete variable domain (other parts from reference TRBV19 and TRBJ1-3): DGGITQSPKYLFRKEGQNVTLSCEQNLNHDAMYWYRQDPGQGLRLIYYSQIVNDFQKGDIAEGYSVSREKKESFPLTVTSAQKNPTAFYLCASRGRSGDTIYFGEGSWLTVV.

As for this clonotype: A single base separates this from a much larger clone, so it may be a read error. V gene TRBV6-1 combines with J gene TRBJ1-5; 8 positions match TRBD1. V shed 10 bases and J 2 bases; nucleotides not matched to a gene: 7. This CDR3 contains 14 residues. The germline V gene encodes CDR1 MNHNS and CDR2 SASEGT. The DNA for the CDR3 is TGTGCCAACAGGGGGACAGGAGGCAATCAGCCCCAGCATTTT. Translation: CANRGTGGNQPQHF.

This clonotype was seen ten or more times. CDR3 in amino acids: CASSLVGGEAFF. CDR3 bases: TGTGCCAGCAGCTTAGTGGGGGGTGAAGCTTTCTTT. V gene TRBV7-9 combines with J gene TRBJ1-1; weak D call: TRBD1 (5 bases). The ends were cut back, 1 base at V and 7 bases at J, with 7 bases in the middle. Germline CDR1 is SEHNR and CDR2 is FQNEAQ (reference sequence). The CDR3 totals 12 residues.

Ten or more counts support this clonotype. The chain is built from TRBV5-8 and TRBJ1-2, with D maybe TRBD1 (6 bases). This CDR3 has 13 residues. The germline CDR1 and CDR2 sequences are SGHTS and YDEGEE. V was cut by 4 bases and J by 13 bases, with 20 bases left in between. The CDR3 DNA reads as TGTGCCAGCAGCCTGAGACAGGTTGGGATATCCACCTTC. It encodes CASSLRQVGISTF.

This clonotype has at least ten counts. The gene calls are TRBV11-2 and TRBJ2-6, with no clear D. The length of the CDR3 is 16 residues. Germline CDR1 SGHAT, CDR2 FQNNGV. V was trimmed by 3 bases and J by 0 bases, leaving 9 bases between them. CDR3 coding DNA: TGTGCCAGCAGCTTGGAGCGCCACTCTGGGGCCAACGTCCTGACTTTC. Translated, it gives CASSLERHSGANVLTF.

This clonotype has a count of ten or more. The J gene is TRBJ2-5, the V gene TRBV20-1, with 7 bases identical to TRBD1. This CDR3 is 13 amino acids long. J lost 4 bases, V lost 6 bases, and 8 bases had no gene match. Germline assignment: CDR1 DFQATT and CDR2 SNEGSKA (reference sequence). The CDR3 loop reads CSALQGKRETQYF. As DNA, the CDR3 is TGCAGTGCCCTACAGGGGAAGAGAGAGACCCAGTACTTC.

V is TRBV19 and J is TRBJ1-5; 8 bases line up with TRBD1. CDR3 length equals 14 residues. The germline V gene encodes CDR1 LNHDA and CDR2 SQIVND (reference sequence). After removal of 10 bases from V and 8 bases from J, the junction contained 13 bases not matched to a gene. CDR3 nucleotides: TGTGCCAATAATGATTCAGGGGGCATTGAGCCCCAGCATTTT. This translates into CANNDSGGIEPQHF.

Within the sample, this clonotype is medium-sized (0.01 to 0.1%). The chain is built from TRBV10-3 and TRBJ1-6; 10 nucleotides align to TRBD1. Per germline, CDR1 ENHRY and CDR2 SYGVKD. V shed 10 bases, J shed 9 bases, and the junction held 9 bases outside the gene matches. The CDR3 extends over 14 amino acids. The CDR3 spells CANSGTGVGSPLHF. CDR3 coding DNA: TGTGCCAACTCCGGGACAGGGGTAGGTTCACCCCTCCACTTT.

This clonotype was counted ten times or more. DNA of the CDR3: TGCGCCAGCAGTCCCCAGGGACTCACAGATACGCAGTATTTT. It translates to CASSPQGLTDTQYF. J is TRBJ2-3 and V is TRBV5-1; tentative D call: TRBD2 (6 bases). Per germline, CDR1 SGHRS and CDR2 YFSETQ. CDR3 length: 14 amino acids. V was clipped by 5 bases and J by 2 bases, with 12 bases between them.

Ten or more counts support this clonotype. The chain joins TRBV2 to TRBJ1-2, with a tentative D call TRBD1 (6 bases). V was pared by 2 bases and J by 4 bases, with 8 bases between. Germline V gene lookup returns CDR1 SNHLY and CDR2 FYNNEI. The CDR3 loop spans 13 amino acids. The CDR3 spells CASSESGAYGYTF. In DNA, the CDR3 is TGTGCCAGCAGTGAATCGGGGGCCTATGGCTACACCTTC.

The chain joins TRBV7-3 to TRBJ2-3; no reliable D call. The CDR3 spans 13 residues. CDR1 is SGHTA, CDR2 FQGTGA, per germline. Trimming stripped 0 bases from V and 4 bases from J, with 5 bases between. CDR3 nucleotides: TGTGCCAGCAGCTTAACGATAGCAGATACGCAGTATTTT. Its protein product is CASSLTIADTQYF.

On this clonotype itself: A much larger clone is a single base away; this may be a read error. The chain employs TRBV19 and TRBJ1-1; D possibly corresponds to TRBD1 (5 bases). CDR1 and CDR2 from the germline V gene are LNHDA and SQIVND (reference sequence). The CDR3 covers 18 residues. CDR3 in amino acids: CASSKSSLRTAGNTEALF. CDR3 nucleotide sequence: TGTGCCAGTAGTAAATCTTCCCTAAGGACGGCAGGGAACACTGAAGCTCTCTTT.

The chain has TRBV9 and TRBJ2-7; 10 nucleotides align to TRBD1. Germline CDR1 SGDLS, CDR2 YYNGEE. The CDR3 length is 14 residues. Trimming at V came to 4 bases and at J to 3 bases, leaving 4 bases not matched to a gene. The CDR3 nucleotides read TGTGCCAGCAGCTTGGGACAGGGGATCTACGAGCAGTACTTC. Its translation: CASSLGQGIYEQYF.

This clonotype appeared once. A much larger clonotype is one base distant, so this may be a read error. CDR3 residues: CASSLSSSGTGGRGTETFF. In DNA form, the CDR3 reads TGCGCCAGCAGTCTTTCCAGTTCCGGGACAGGGGGCCGAGGAACTGAAACTTTCTTT. The chain recombines TRBV5-1 with TRBJ1-1; 12 bases map to TRBD1. The germline CDR1 and CDR2 sequences are SGHRS and YFSETQ. The CDR3 runs to 19 residues.

The rearrangement uses TRBV29-1 and TRBJ2-7, with TRBD1 as a possible D gene (5 bases). The CDR3 runs 11 residues. Trimming cost V 5 bases and J 5 bases, with 10 bases left between them. From germline, CDR1 is SQVTM and CDR2 ANQGSEA. The CDR3 sequence: CSVSGWDEQYF. CDR3 DNA: TGCAGCGTTTCAGGGTGGGACGAGCAGTACTTC.

This clonotype was detected ten times or more. This chain connects TRBV5-1 to TRBJ1-1; D is undetermined. The CDR3 runs to 15 residues. Trimming took off 4 bases at V and 4 bases at J, with 17 bases between the two ends. Germline V CDR1 and CDR2: SGHRS, YFSETQ. The CDR3 loop is CASSGRGRDSTEAFF. The CDR3 bases are TGCGCCAGCAGCGGCCGTGGACGAGATAGCACTGAAGCTTTCTTT.

This sequence joins TRBV2 and TRBJ1-3; D remains ambiguous. V lost 3 bases and J lost 0, with 6 bases in between. The length of the CDR3 is 14 residues. Germline V gene lookup returns CDR1 SNHLY and CDR2 FYNNEI. DNA of the CDR3: TGTGCCAGCAGTGAGGAGGACTCTGGAAACACCATATATTTT. It is translated as CASSEEDSGNTIYF.

This clonotype was seen just once. The CDR3 sequence is CASSLAGATNEKLFF. The DNA of the CDR3 is TGTGCCAGCAGCTTGGCAGGGGCCACTAATGAAAAACTGTTTTTT. V and J are TRBV5-5 and TRBJ1-4; D is perhaps TRBD1 (6 bases). The CDR3 has 15 residues. Germline V CDR1 and CDR2: SGHKS, YYEKEE (reference sequence). The V and J ends lost 0 bases and 2 bases respectively, with 8 bases between them.

The rearrangement uses TRBV19 and TRBJ1-4; D possibly corresponds to TRBD1 (5 bases). The CDR3 sequence is 15 residues long. V was clipped by 5 bases and J by 8 bases, with 18 bases between them. Germline loops: CDR1 LNHDA, CDR2 SQIVND (reference sequence). The CDR3 loop is CASSPSGTGKEKLFF. The CDR3 region has the DNA TGTGCCAGTAGTCCATCGGGGACCGGGAAAGAAAAACTGTTTTTT.

This clonotype was seen repeatedly, ten times or more. J is TRBJ2-7 and V is TRBV19; D might be TRBD1 (6 bases). Germline lookup yields CDR1 LNHDA and CDR2 SQIVND (reference sequence). The CDR3 is 17 residues long. V lost 5 bases and J 5 bases, leaving 25 bases between the germline ends. The CDR3 coding sequence is TGTGCCAGTAGTTCTCGGACAGACTTCACCCCCCTGAACGAGCAGTACTTC. It specifies CASSSRTDFTPLNEQYF. The full variable domain, with the rest looked up from reference TRBV19 and TRBJ2-7, is DGGITQSPKYLFRKEGQNVTLSCEQNLNHDAMYWYRQDPGQGLRLIYYSQIVNDFQKGDIAEGYSVSREKKESFPLTVTSAQKNPTAFYLCASSSRTDFTPLNEQYFGPGTRLTVT.

Ten or more counts support this clonotype. The chain links TRBV20-1 to TRBJ1-2; D call uncertain. Trimming took off 0 bases at V and 8 bases at J, with 10 bases between the two ends. CDR3 length: 12 residues. Germline V CDR1 and CDR2: DFQATT, SNEGSKA (reference sequence). The CDR3, as DNA: TGCAGTGCTAGAGACTTAAACCGAGGCTACACCTTC. It specifies CSARDLNRGYTF.

This clonotype was found a few times. The CDR3 nucleotides are TGCGCCAGCAGCACAGGAGGACAGGGCTATGGCTACACCTTC. Its protein is CASSTGGQGYGYTF. The chain is built from TRBV5-1 and TRBJ1-2; the match to TRBD1 covers 8 bases. The germline gives CDR1 SGHRS, CDR2 YFSETQ. The CDR3 has 14 residues. V lost 4 bases to trimming and J lost 4 bases; unmatched junction nucleotides: 6. Together with reference TRBV5-1 and TRBJ1-2, the CDR3 gives the full variable domain: KAGVTQTPRYLIKTRGQQVTLSCSPISGHRSVSWYQQTPGQGLQFLFEYFSETQRNKGNFPGRFSGRQFSNSRSEMNVSTLELGDSALYLCASSTGGQGYGYTFGSGTRLTVV.

This clonotype has more than one count but fewer than ten. A much more abundant neighbour one base away suggests this may be a read error. The conserved closing phenylalanine or tryptophan is absent in this CDR3, likely reflecting a read error. This sequence joins TRBV12-3 or TRBV12-4 and TRBJ1-5; D is unclear. This CDR3 is 15 amino acids long. V was shortened by 1 base and J by 0 bases, with 7 bases between the two germline ends. The CDR3 sequence: CASSLGANSNQPQHI. Written as DNA, the CDR3 is TGTGCCAGCAGTTTAGGAGCAAATAGCAATCAGCCCCAGCATATT.

This clonotype showed up many times. V usage is TRBV10-3 and J usage is TRBJ1-3; 11 bases agree with TRBD1. The CDR3 covers 13 residues. Germline V gene data show CDR1 as ENHRY and CDR2 as SYGVKD. Trimming at V came to 7 bases and at J to 8 bases, leaving 4 bases not matched to a gene. The CDR3 DNA reads TGTGCCATCACCGGACAGGGGGCAGACACCATATATTTT. It yields the protein CAITGQGADTIYF.

The chain recombines TRBV7-9 with TRBJ2-5; D is tentatively TRBD1 or TRBD2 (5 bases each). The germline V and J ends were trimmed by 4 bases and 5 bases, with 14 bases remaining between them. Germline V CDR1 and CDR2: SEHNR, FQNEAQ (reference sequence). The CDR3 is made up of 14 amino acids. The CDR3 nucleotides read TGTGCCAGCAGCTCTGGACGGTGGGGGGAGACCCAGTACTTC. Protein sequence: CASSSGRWGETQYF.